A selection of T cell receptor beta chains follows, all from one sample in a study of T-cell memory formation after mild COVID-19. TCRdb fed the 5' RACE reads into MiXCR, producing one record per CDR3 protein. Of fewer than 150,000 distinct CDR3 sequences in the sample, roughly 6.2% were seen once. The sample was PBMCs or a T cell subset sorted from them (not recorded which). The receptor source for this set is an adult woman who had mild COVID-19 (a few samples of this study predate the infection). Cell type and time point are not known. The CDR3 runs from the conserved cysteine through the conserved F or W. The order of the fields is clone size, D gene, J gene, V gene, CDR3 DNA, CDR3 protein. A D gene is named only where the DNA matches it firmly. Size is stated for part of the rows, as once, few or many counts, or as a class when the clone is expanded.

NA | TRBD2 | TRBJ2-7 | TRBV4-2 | TGTGCCAGCAGCCCTACTGGACTAGCGGGGGACTACGAGCAGTACTTC | CASSPTGLAGDYEQYF
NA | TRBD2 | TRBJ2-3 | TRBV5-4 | TGTGCCAGCACCCCGAGGACCGCGGGAGCAGATACGCAGTATTTT | CASTPRTAGADTQYF
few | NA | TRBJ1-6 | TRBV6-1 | TGTGCCAGCAGTGATCTACAGGTCGCACCCCTCCACTTT | CASSDLQVAPLHF
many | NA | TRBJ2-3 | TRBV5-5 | TGTGCCAGCAGCTTAGGAGGATCCAAAGATACGCAGTATTTT | CASSLGGSKDTQYF
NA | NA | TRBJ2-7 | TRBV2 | TGTGCCAGCAGTGCCTCGGGGGCAGGATACGAGCAGTACTTC | CASSASGAGYEQYF
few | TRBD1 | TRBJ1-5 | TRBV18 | TGTGCCAGCTCACGGGGACAGAATTCCGATCAGCCCCAGCATTTT | CASSRGQNSDQPQHF
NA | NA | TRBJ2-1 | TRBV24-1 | TGTGCCACCAGTGGGGCAGAAGGGACCTACAATGAGCAGTTCTTC | CATSGAEGTYNEQFF
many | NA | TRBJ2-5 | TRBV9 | TGTGCCAGCAACGGAGGGATTTTACAAGAGACCCAGTACTTC | CASNGGILQETQYF
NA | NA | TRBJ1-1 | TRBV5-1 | TGCGCCAGCAGCCGGTTAGACGGGAACACTGAAGCTTTCTTT | CASSRLDGNTEAFF
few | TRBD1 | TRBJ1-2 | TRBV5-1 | TGCGCCAGCAGCTTGGGCGGGACAGCGAACTATGGCTACACCTTC | CASSLGGTANYGYTF
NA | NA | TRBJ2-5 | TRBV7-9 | TGTGCCATCCGGACAGACGGAGAGACCCAGTACTTC | CAIRTDGETQYF
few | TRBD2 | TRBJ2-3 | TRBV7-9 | TGTGCCAGCAGCCAGGGGACTAGCGGGCGGGGACGCGATACGCAGTATTTT | CASSQGTSGRGRDTQYF
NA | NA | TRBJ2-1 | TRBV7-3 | TGTGCCAGCAGCTTCGAGGGAAGCTCCTACAATGAGCAGTTCTTC | CASSFEGSSYNEQFF
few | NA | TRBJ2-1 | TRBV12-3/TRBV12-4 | TGTGCCAGCAGTTTAGGGGGAAACTACAATGAGCAGTTCTTC | CASSLGGNYNEQFF
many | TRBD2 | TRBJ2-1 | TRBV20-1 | TGCAGTGGGAGCGGGAGAGACAATGAGCAGTTCTTC | CSGSGRDNEQFF
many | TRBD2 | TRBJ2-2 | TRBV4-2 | TGTGCCAGCAGCCAACTAGCGGGGTTGGACACCGGGGAGCTGTTTTTT | CASSQLAGLDTGELFF
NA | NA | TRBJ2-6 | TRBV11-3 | TGTGCCAGCAGTAGGTTACTAGGGGCCAACGTCCTGACTTTC | CASSRLLGANVLTF